The clone carrying this T cell receptor (beta chain) was seen a single time. The target antigen is unknown. The sample is drawn from a study of shared clonotypes between healthy human individuals. TCRdb's copy holds only in-frame clones and misses some; the assay was immunoSEQ multiplex PCR. The repertoire consists of approximately 1.5 million clones, with 98% occurring once and the leading ten covering about 0.42%. Study-wide results and caveats: Between a few donors, naive CD4 clonotypes were shared at a level of around 4.9%. Memory subsets had estimated richness that was generally smaller than that of naive subsets.

The CD4+ fraction was divided into a CD45RA+ naive subset and a CD45RA-negative memory subset. The CDR3 is 13 amino acids. Sequenced input: naive CD4+ T cells sorted from blood. The subset was: CD45RA+ positively selected. The receptor comes from a man aged 25 to 40 in good health. V gene TRBV21-1 combines with J gene TRBJ1-2; the table's D call TRBD1 went unverified against the DNA. TRBV21-1 constitutes a pseudogene. The CDR3 DNA is TGTGCCAGCAGCAAACCACAGGATGATGGCTACACCTTC. Encoded protein: CASSKPQDDGYTF.